The 5 T cell receptor beta chains below were found in one sample sequenced in a study of cytomegalovirus exposure and HLA in healthy donors. Researchers ran the PCR with 60 Vbeta and 13 Jbeta primers. Sequencing was performed with immunoSEQ multiplex PCR; in TCRdb, only in-frame clones are kept and a portion is missing. The data contain over 100,000 clones, under 70% of them singletons. Sequenced material: PBMCs. Every receptor here comes from a man younger than 40 in good health and CMV-seropositive.

The gene calls are TRBV4-2 and TRBJ2-7; TRBD1 matches 10 bases. Germline values: CDR1 LGHNA, CDR2 YNFKEQ. This CDR3 contains 16 residues. Trimming cost V 3 bases and J 7 bases; bases outside gene matches: 12. In DNA form, the CDR3 reads TGTGCCAGCAGCCAGGCAACCGGGACAGGGGAGAGGGAGCAGTACTTC. This codes for CASSQATGTGEREQYF.

The V gene is TRBV6-1, the J gene TRBJ2-5; 9 bases match TRBD2. Matching the DNA end better, TRBJ2-7 makes the J call doubtful. Germline V gene data show CDR1 as MNHNS and CDR2 as SASEGT. This CDR3 has 14 amino acids. CDR3 residues: CATKSGGNRYEQYF. The CDR3 region has the DNA TGTGCCACTAAAAGCGGGGGGAACCGCTACGAGCAGTACTTC.

The gene calls are TRBV5-1 and TRBJ1-5; no definite D call. V lost 1 base, J lost 3 bases, and 8 bases lay in between. There are 14 residues in the CDR3. Germline V gene lookup returns CDR1 SGHRS and CDR2 YFSETQ. This CDR3 is CASSLTGYNQPQHF. The CDR3 nucleotides read TGCGCCAGCAGCTTGACCGGTTACAATCAGCCCCAGCATTTT.

The gene calls are TRBV2 and TRBJ2-1; 10 bases are a match to TRBD2. With V trimmed by 8 bases and J by 5 bases, 12 bases remained unmatched. The CDR3 loop spans 16 amino acids. Germline V gene data show CDR1 as SNHLY and CDR2 as FYNNEI. CDR3 nucleotide sequence: TGTGCCAGCTCACGGAGGGCTAGCGGGGGAAACAATGAGCAGTTCTTC. This gives the protein CASSRRASGGNNEQFF.

The genes are TRBV30 and TRBJ1-2; 9 nucleotides match TRBD1. The trim removed 1 base at V and 3 bases at J, leaving 12 bases unmatched. Germline CDR1 and CDR2: GTSNPN and SVGIG (reference sequence). This CDR3 is built from 17 residues. The CDR3 sequence is CAWSGGNTGGADYGYTF. Here the CDR3 DNA reads TGTGCCTGGAGTGGAGGAAACACAGGGGGCGCTGACTATGGCTACACCTTC.